A single sample gave rise to the 25 T cell receptor beta chains below, sequenced in a study of CD8 T cells in Susac syndrome. RNA totalling about 0.5 to 1 ug underwent reverse transcription with random hexamers. Using its own MiXCR run on the immunoSEQ multiplex PCR reads, TCRdb lists one record per CDR3 protein. The table has fewer than 350,000 distinct CDR3 sequences, under 95% seen once. The sample taken for sequencing was CD4+ T cells from PBMCs. Receptors were obtained from a human donor with multiple sclerosis.

This rearrangement joins TRBV6-5 to TRBJ2-2; 8 nucleotides line up with TRBD1. CDR1 MNHEY and CDR2 SVGAGI come from the germline V gene. CDR3 length: 16 amino acids. J was trimmed by 6 bases and V by 3 bases; bases with no gene match: 9. The CDR3 sequence: CASSYSQWTGSGELFF. In DNA, the CDR3 is TGTGCCAGCAGTTATTCGCAATGGACAGGGTCCGGGGAGCTGTTTTTT.

This chain connects TRBV20-1 to TRBJ2-5; D gene ambiguous. The CDR3 length is 16 residues. Trimming removed 0 bases at V and 1 base at J, with 15 bases between. Germline lookup yields CDR1 DFQATT and CDR2 SNEGSKA (reference sequence). The CDR3 region is CSARDWGTPLQETQYF. The CDR3 region has the DNA TGCAGTGCTAGAGACTGGGGAACCCCCCTCCAAGAGACCCAGTACTTC.

This chain joins TRBV30 and TRBJ2-2; D uncertain. The germline V gene has CDR1 GTSNPN and CDR2 SVGIG (reference sequence). CDR3 length equals 12 residues. The ends were cut back, 2 bases at V and 6 bases at J, with 7 bases in the middle. The CDR3 nucleotides are TGTGCCTGGAGTCTTAGGGCCGGGGAGCTGTTTTTT. Its translation: CAWSLRAGELFF.

This clonotype was counted once. The chain has TRBV2 and TRBJ1-2; no reliable D call. Germline V gene lookup returns CDR1 SNHLY and CDR2 FYNNEI. The CDR3 consists of 14 residues. Trimming shortened V by 4 bases and J by 2 bases, and 11 bases separated the two germline ends. The CDR3 DNA reads TGTGCCAGCAGTGTCGCCGGGTCCAACTATGGCTACACCTTC. This translates into CASSVAGSNYGYTF.

The chain recombines TRBV29-1 with TRBJ2-7; 7 nucleotides align to TRBD2. This CDR3 is 12 amino acids long. Germline V gives CDR1 SQVTM, CDR2 ANQGSEA. The V gene end was trimmed by 7 bases and the J gene end by 6 bases; junction bases not matched to a gene: 9. CDR3 amino acids: CSAVEGGTEQYF. In nucleotides, the CDR3 is TGCAGCGCCGTGGAGGGAGGGACCGAGCAGTACTTC.

The count of this clonotype is one. The V and J genes are TRBV18 and TRBJ1-1; D is unclear. Germline values: CDR1 KGHSH, CDR2 LQKENI. This CDR3 is built from 13 residues. V lost 5 bases to trimming and J lost 0 bases, with 7 bases between them. CDR3 region: CASSAGMNTEAFF. In nucleotides, the CDR3 is TGTGCCAGCTCAGCAGGCATGAACACTGAAGCTTTCTTT. The full variable domain, completed using reference TRBV18 and TRBJ1-1, is NAGVMQNPRHLVRRRGQEARLRCSPMKGHSHVYWYRQLPEEGLKFMVYLQKENIIDESGMPKERFSAEFPKEGPSILRIQQVVRGDSAAYFCASSAGMNTEAFFGQGTRLTVV.

The chain combines TRBV6-5 with TRBJ2-7, with no clear D. Per the germline V gene, CDR1 is MNHEY and CDR2 is SVGAGI. The CDR3 is made up of 14 amino acids. V was pared by 0 bases and J by 2 bases, with 8 bases between. DNA for the CDR3: TGTGCCAGCAGTTACTCGGCTGTCACCTACGAGCAGTACTTC. Amino acid sequence: CASSYSAVTYEQYF.

V usage is TRBV20-1 and J usage is TRBJ2-3; 8 nucleotides agree with TRBD2. From germline, CDR1 is DFQATT and CDR2 SNEGSKA (reference sequence). The CDR3 contains 13 residues. The junction had 3 bases not matched to a gene; V was cut back by 4 bases and J by 3 bases. The CDR3 loop is CSANLAGTDTQYF. The CDR3 nucleotides are TGCAGTGCTAATTTAGCGGGGACAGATACGCAGTATTTT.

The rearrangement joins TRBV9 to TRBJ1-3, with D perhaps matching TRBD1 (5 bases). This CDR3 is 17 amino acids long. Germline loops: CDR1 SGDLS, CDR2 YYNGEE. V was trimmed by 3 bases and J by 0 bases, leaving 16 bases between them. The CDR3 DNA is TGTGCCAGCAGCGCACCGGGACTGGGAACCTCTGGAAACACCATATATTTT. Translation gives CASSAPGLGTSGNTIYF. The variable domain in full, completed from reference TRBV9 and TRBJ1-3, reads DSGVTQTPKHLITATGQRVTLRCSPRSGDLSVYWYQQSLDQGLQFLIQYYNGEERAKGNILERFSAQQFPDLHSELNLSSLELGDSALYFCASSAPGLGTSGNTIYFGEGSWLTVV.

The chain combines TRBV30 with TRBJ1-1, with unresolved D. CDR1 and CDR2 from the germline V gene are GTSNPN and SVGIG (reference sequence). The CDR3 runs 12 residues. V was cut by 0 bases and J by 4 bases, with 6 bases left in between. For the CDR3, the DNA is TGTGCCTGGAGTGTAAGGTCCACTGAAGCTTTCTTT. Its protein is CAWSVRSTEAFF.

This clonotype was found once. V is TRBV20-1 and J is TRBJ2-7; no reliable D call. Trimming cost V 3 bases and J 2 bases, with 17 bases left between them. The CDR3 has 15 amino acids. Germline V gene data show CDR1 as DFQATT and CDR2 as SNEGSKA (reference sequence). The CDR3 loop reads CSASSTYPVPYEQYF. The CDR3 DNA reads as TGCAGTGCTAGTTCTACTTACCCCGTCCCCTACGAGCAGTACTTC.

This clonotype was observed once. CDR3 DNA: TGTGCCAGCAGCCAAGCAGGCCGATACTCTGGAAACACCATATATTTT. Translation: CASSQAGRYSGNTIYF. The rearrangement links TRBV3-1 to TRBJ1-3; no clear D gene. Germline CDR1 is LGHDT and CDR2 is YNNKEL (reference sequence). The CDR3 has 16 residues. Trimming shortened V by 1 base and J by 0 bases, and 10 bases separated the two germline ends.

The count of this clonotype is one. The V and J genes are TRBV12-3 or TRBV12-4 and TRBJ1-1; D is unclear. Trimming took off 6 bases at V and 0 bases at J, with 14 bases between the two ends. This CDR3 is 15 amino acids long. The CDR3 loop is CASSPPWRLNTEAFF. In nucleotides, the CDR3 is TGTGCCAGCAGCCCGCCTTGGAGGCTGAACACTGAAGCTTTCTTT.

The genes are TRBV7-6 and TRBJ2-7; D is possibly TRBD2 (5 bases). The germline gives CDR1 SGHVS, CDR2 FNYEAQ. This CDR3 comprises 14 residues. Trimming cost V 4 bases and J 0 bases, with 10 bases left between them. The CDR3 region is CASSSAGYSYEQYF. As DNA, the CDR3 is TGTGCCAGCAGCTCGGCGGGCTACTCCTACGAGCAGTACTTC.

The chain links TRBV4-2 to TRBJ2-1; D remains ambiguous. V gave up 4 bases and J gave up 6 bases, with 10 bases separating them. The CDR3 sequence is 13 residues long. Per the germline V gene, CDR1 is LGHNA and CDR2 is YNFKEQ. The CDR3 reads CASSLLVPNEQFF. In DNA, the CDR3 is TGTGCCAGCAGCCTCCTGGTGCCCAATGAGCAGTTCTTC.

V gene TRBV12-3 or TRBV12-4 combines with J gene TRBJ1-3, with D tentatively TRBD1 (5 bases). Trimming left V 6 bases short and J 0 bases short, with 15 bases between. The CDR3 is made up of 16 amino acids. The CDR3: CASRLDIGYSGNTIYF. In DNA form, the CDR3 reads TGTGCCAGCAGACTGGACATCGGCTACTCTGGAAACACCATATATTTT.

This chain joins TRBV15 and TRBJ2-2; D not certain. The CDR3 has 12 residues. The germline V gene encodes CDR1 LNHNV and CDR2 YYDKDF (reference sequence). V was trimmed by 3 bases and J by 10 bases, leaving 9 bases between them. The CDR3 DNA reads TGTGCCACCAGCAGTGCTCTGTCGGAGCTGTTTTTT. Translation: CATSSALSELFF.

This clonotype was detected only once. The chain employs TRBV7-9 and TRBJ2-3; D could derive from TRBD1 or TRBD2 (5 bases each). Germline CDR1 reads SEHNR; CDR2 reads FQNEAQ (reference sequence). V lost 1 base to trimming and J lost 0 bases, with 14 bases between them. This CDR3 is built from 17 residues. For the CDR3, the DNA is TGTGCCAGCAGCTTAGTCATGGTAAGGGACAGCACAGATACGCAGTATTTT. This encodes CASSLVMVRDSTDTQYF.

The CDR3 here is CSGGLIEDTEAFF. The CDR3 bases are TGCAGCGGTGGACTGATAGAAGACACTGAAGCTTTCTTT. V gene TRBV29-1 combines with J gene TRBJ1-1; D remains ambiguous. The V and J ends lost 7 bases and 3 bases respectively, with 15 bases between them. CDR1 and CDR2 from the germline V gene are SQVTM and ANQGSEA. CDR3 length equals 13 residues.

J is TRBJ1-4 and V is TRBV12-3 or TRBV12-4, with 8 bases fitting TRBD1. Germline trimming cut 4 bases from V and 8 bases from J; bases unmatched to any gene: 6. The CDR3 has 14 amino acids. CDR3 protein: CASSYRGGREKLFF. DNA of the CDR3: TGTGCCAGCAGTTACAGGGGGGGTCGCGAAAAACTGTTTTTT.

The chain has TRBV2 and TRBJ2-2; D is undetermined. The CDR3 has 13 residues. V shed 4 bases and J shed 8 bases, with 11 bases lying between them. Per the germline V gene, CDR1 is SNHLY and CDR2 is FYNNEI. In nucleotides, the CDR3 is TGTGCCAGCAGTGGAACCCAACCGGGGGAGCTGTTTTTT. The encoded protein is CASSGTQPGELFF.

The V and J genes are TRBV29-1 and TRBJ2-5, with 12 nucleotides matching TRBD2. J was trimmed by 6 bases and V by 7 bases; bases with no gene match: 6. The germline V gene has CDR1 SQVTM and CDR2 ANQGSEA. The CDR3 consists of 13 residues. The CDR3 DNA reads TGCAGCGCCCTAGCGGGGGGGCCTCAGACCCAGTACTTC. Amino acids: CSALAGGPQTQYF.

The chain employs TRBV12-3 or TRBV12-4 and TRBJ2-3; a weak D match, TRBD2 (6 bases). This CDR3 has 14 residues. Trimming removed 1 base from V and 5 bases from J, with 10 bases in between. CDR3 amino acids: CASSLGGTGDTQYF. The CDR3 DNA reads as TGTGCCAGCAGTTTAGGCGGGACGGGAGATACGCAGTATTTT.

This clonotype was seen once. J is TRBJ1-5 and V is TRBV12-3 or TRBV12-4, with D hard to call. Trimming stripped 3 bases from V and 9 bases from J, with 12 bases between. This CDR3 comprises 13 residues. DNA of the CDR3: TGTGCCAGCAGTTTTAAGGATGGCCGGCCCCAGCATTTT. Amino acid sequence: CASSFKDGRPQHF.

The gene calls are TRBV20-1 and TRBJ1-5; D is perhaps TRBD1 (5 bases). The CDR3 consists of 13 residues. CDR1 is DFQATT and CDR2 is SNEGSKA in the germline V gene (reference sequence). Trimming cost V 2 bases and J 4 bases, with 9 bases left between them. The CDR3 reads CSARSWGNQPQHF. In DNA form, the CDR3 reads TGCAGTGCTAGATCGTGGGGGAATCAGCCCCAGCATTTT.